The 9 T cell receptor beta chains presented below share a single source sample, sequenced in a study of Tregs in tolerant kidney transplant recipients. TCRdb keeps only in-frame clones here, not all; method: immunoSEQ multiplex PCR. The sample yields approximately 50,000 clones, of which the top ten take up roughly 0.8%. The material was CD4+ T cells from blood, obtained before the transplant. The receptors stem from a human donor who received a combined kidney and bone marrow transplant.

As concerns this clone: Read sequence stops 3 residues before the CDR3 end, and the germline J gene provides the missing end. V usage is TRBV2 and J usage is TRBJ1-4; no definite D call. Germline-derived CDR1 and CDR2 are SNHLY and FYNNEI. CDR3 length: 15 amino acids. Deletions cut 0 bases from V and 5 bases from J, with 10 bases between. This CDR3 reads CASSEAEPGNEKLFF. The CDR3 bases that were read are TGTGCCAGCAGTGAAGCGGAGCCAGGCAATGAAAAA.

Of note for this clone: The read comes to an end 3 residues before the CDR3 does, leaving the germline J gene to fill in the end. The V gene is TRBV10-3, the J gene TRBJ2-2; D is perhaps TRBD1 (7 bases). Looked up from germline, CDR1 is ENHRY and CDR2 is SYGVKD. With 10 bases removed from V and 0 bases from J, the gap between germline ends came to 12 bases. CDR3 size: 14 residues. CDR3 residues: CATAGQTNTGELFF. CDR3 DNA (partial): TGTGCCACCGCGGGACAGACGAACACCGGGGAG.

A remark on this clone: The read terminates 3 residues ahead of where the CDR3 ends, so the germline J gene completes it. The chain combines TRBV19 with TRBJ1-2; D remains ambiguous. The germline CDR1 and CDR2 sequences are LNHDA and SQIVND (reference sequence). The CDR3 spans 17 residues. Trimming cost V 9 bases and J 5 bases, with 28 bases left between them. CDR3 DNA (partial): TGTGCCAGCTATAGGGAAAAGGCCCCAGCGGGAGCATATGGC. Translating it yields CASYREKAPAGAYG. In full, the CDR3 is CASYREKAPAGAYGYTF.

The DNA read from the CDR3 is TGTGCCAGTATACAGGGGTGGGAGACCGGGGAG. As protein: CASIQGWETGE. The full CDR3 sequence reads CASIQGWETGELFF. The J gene is TRBJ2-2, the V gene TRBV19, with 7 bases fitting TRBD1. The CDR3 extends 3 residues past the end of the read, so its final part is completed from the germline J gene. The CDR3 sequence is 14 residues long. Trimming at V came to 7 bases and at J to 5 bases, leaving 7 bases not matched to a gene. CDR1 and CDR2 (germline): LNHDA, SQIVND (reference sequence).

For this clone: The read terminates 3 residues ahead of where the CDR3 ends, so the germline J gene completes it. This chain connects TRBV5-6 to TRBJ2-3, with D possibly matching TRBD1 (5 bases). Germline lookup yields CDR1 SGHDT and CDR2 YYEEEE. The V end lost 4 bases, the J end lost 2 bases, and 14 bases lay between the germline ends. The CDR3 has 15 amino acids. Here the CDR3 reads CASSRQGFLTDTQYF. Partial CDR3 DNA: TGTGCCAGCAGCCGGCAGGGTTTCCTCACAGATACG.

As regards this clone: The DNA ends 3 residues before the CDR3 does, and the rest of the CDR3 is filled in from the germline J gene. This sequence joins TRBV29-1 and TRBJ2-3, with 8 bases matching TRBD2. With V trimmed by 4 bases and J by 1 base, 1 base remained unmatched. CDR1 SQVTM and CDR2 ANQGSEA come from the germline V gene. The CDR3 is 13 residues long. The CDR3 DNA, read in part, is TGCAGCGTTGTTAGCGGGGGCACAGATACG. This codes for CSVVSGGTDT. The whole CDR3 is CSVVSGGTDTQYF.

The sequenced CDR3 bases are TGTGCCAGCAGTTCCCGGGACTATGGC. Translation gives CASSSRDYG. In full, the CDR3 is CASSSRDYGYTF. The chain joins TRBV6-2 or TRBV6-3 to TRBJ1-2; D is undetermined. Read sequence stops 3 residues before the CDR3 end, and the germline J gene provides the missing end. The CDR3 has 12 amino acids. Germline-derived CDR1 and CDR2 are MNHEY and SVGEGT. V lost 4 bases and J 3 bases, leaving 6 bases between the germline ends.

Comment on this clone: The read stops 3 residues short of the end of the CDR3; the missing end is completed from the germline J gene. The chain couples TRBV5-1 to TRBJ2-1; D is unclear. The germline V gene encodes CDR1 SGHRS and CDR2 YFSETQ. CDR3 size: 17 residues. Trimming shortened V by 2 bases and J by 6 bases, and 21 bases separated the two germline ends. The CDR3 region is CASSFGRRPVSRNEQFF. The CDR3 bases that were read are TGCGCCAGCAGCTTTGGGCGCCGTCCCGTTTCCCGCAATGAG.

A word on this clone: The read ends 3 residues before the CDR3 terminus; that terminus is restored from the germline J gene. The chain carries TRBV7-8 and TRBJ1-2; D gene ambiguous. V dropped 2 bases and J dropped 3 bases, with 7 bases sitting between them. There are 13 residues in the CDR3. CDR1 is SGHVS and CDR2 is FQNEAQ in the germline V gene. CDR3 sequence: CASSLHGDYGYTF. The CDR3 DNA, read in part, is TGTGCCAGCAGCTTACACGGTGACTATGGC.